This record looks at one T cell receptor beta chain sequence and its context. Its matching antigen is unknown. After removal of 5 bases from V and 2 bases from J, the junction contained 7 bases not matched to a gene. The germline V gene encodes CDR1 MNHNY and CDR2 SVGAGI (reference sequence). CDR3 length: 15 residues. The source of the sample is a study of cytomegalovirus exposure and HLA in healthy donors. Study at large: Later analysis reported that the roughly 130 validation repertoires shared the platform of the 650 to 700 first-cohort repertoires. Notes on the study in general: High sensitivity and specificity were reportedly achieved when the classifier diagnosed cytomegalovirus status. Altogether, 150 to 200 TCR beta chains were recorded as cytomegalovirus-associated. Rare sequences made up most TCRs, while some public TCRs were found in many donors.

Clones were sequenced by immunoSEQ multiplex PCR, and TCRdb holds only the in-frame ones, with some missing. This sample has about 220,000 clones, with approximately 80% found just once. The sequence was obtained from a woman under 40 in good health and CMV-seropositive. The specimen was PBMCs. This chain connects TRBV6-6 to TRBJ2-7, with TRBD1 identical over 9 bases. CDR3 amino acids: CASSPGTGITYEQYF. The CDR3 coding sequence is TGTGCCAGCAGTCCCGGGACAGGGATTACCTACGAGCAGTACTTC.